Below are 13 T cell receptor beta chains sequenced from a single sample in a study of T-cell memory formation after mild COVID-19. TCRdb analysed the 5' RACE reads with MiXCR anew, one entry per CDR3 protein. The sample has approximately 500,000 distinct CDR3 sequences; nearly 25% are singletons. Sequencing input: PBMCs or a T cell subset sorted from them (not recorded which). All receptors derive from an adult woman who had mild COVID-19 (a few samples of this study predate the infection). Cell type and time point are not known.

The CDR3 is CASSQDRGILETQYF. CDR3 sequence (DNA): TGTGCCAGCAGCCAAGACAGGGGGATTTTGGAGACCCAGTACTTC. The V and J genes are TRBV7-2 and TRBJ2-5; the match to TRBD1 covers 9 bases. Germline lookup yields CDR1 SGHTA and CDR2 FQGNSA. The J segment lost 5 bases and the V segment lost 5 bases, leaving 9 bases of the junction unmatched. The CDR3 spans 15 residues.

This clonotype was detected only a few times. The chain recombines TRBV5-1 with TRBJ2-5; 9 bases align to TRBD2. V lost 3 bases and J lost 5; bases outside the gene matches: 11. Germline-derived CDR1 and CDR2 are SGHRS and YFSETQ. The CDR3 extends over 16 amino acids. The CDR3 loop reads CASSSTGREGEETQYF. In nucleotides, the CDR3 is TGCGCCAGCAGCTCCACCGGGCGGGAGGGCGAGGAGACCCAGTACTTC.

The chain links TRBV20-1 to TRBJ2-7; 7 bases map to TRBD1. The V segment lost 3 bases and the J segment 3 bases; nucleotides outside the gene matches: 2. In germline, CDR1 is DFQATT, CDR2 SNEGSKA (reference sequence). The length of the CDR3 is 12 residues. This chain's CDR3 is CSASRQGYEQYF. Written as DNA, the CDR3 is TGCAGTGCTAGCCGACAGGGCTACGAGCAGTACTTC.

The chain carries TRBV7-9 and TRBJ1-1; 7 bases map to TRBD1. The CDR3 covers 15 residues. With 3 bases clipped from V and 5 bases from J, the junction kept 9 bases outside the gene matches. From germline, CDR1 is SEHNR and CDR2 FQNEAQ (reference sequence). DNA of the CDR3: TGTGCCAGCAGCTTTTACAGGGGAGGAAAGACTGAAGCTTTCTTT. Amino acids: CASSFYRGGKTEAFF.

This clonotype was picked up one time. The V and J genes are TRBV30 and TRBJ2-7; 9 bases fit TRBD1. Trimming removed 6 bases from V and 3 bases from J; junction bases left unmatched: 21. The CDR3 consists of 18 residues. In germline, CDR1 is GTSNPN, CDR2 SVGIG (reference sequence). The CDR3 protein is CACLWVGTGMLRGYEQYF. The CDR3 nucleotides read TGTGCCTGCCTCTGGGTCGGGACAGGGATGCTCCGGGGCTACGAGCAGTACTTC.

This chain links TRBV7-6 with TRBJ2-4, with D hard to call. Trimming cost V 1 base and J 0 bases, with 10 bases left between them. The CDR3 totals 16 residues. CDR1 and CDR2 (germline): SGHVS, FNYEAQ. In nucleotides, the CDR3 is TGTGCCAGCAGCTTAGGAGCCGGCCTAGCCAAAAACATTCAGTACTTC. Protein product: CASSLGAGLAKNIQYF.

This clonotype was seen more than once but under ten times. The chain is built from TRBV20-1 and TRBJ1-1; D remains ambiguous. CDR1 and CDR2 from the germline V gene are DFQATT and SNEGSKA (reference sequence). V shed 1 base and J shed 3 bases, with 3 bases lying between them. This CDR3 region has 11 residues. The CDR3 DNA sequence: TGCAGTGCTAGAGGGGACACTGAAGCTTTCTTT. Protein: CSARGDTEAFF.

The chain combines TRBV5-1 with TRBJ2-7; 8 nucleotides agree with TRBD1. Germline CDR1 and CDR2: SGHRS and YFSETQ. The CDR3 runs to 15 residues. V dropped 2 bases and J dropped 3; count of bases not matched to a gene: 7. CDR3 region: CASSLGGQGGYEQYF. CDR3 DNA sequence: TGCGCCAGCAGCTTAGGTGGACAGGGTGGCTACGAGCAGTACTTC.

The sample holds a few counts of this clonotype. V and J are TRBV7-9 and TRBJ2-3, with D possibly TRBD2 on 5 matching bases. This CDR3 region has 15 residues. CDR1 SEHNR and CDR2 FQNEAQ come from the germline V gene (reference sequence). Trimming stripped 5 bases from V and 5 bases from J, with 17 bases between. CDR3 DNA sequence: TGTGCCAGCAGCATGTCGGACTTTACCTTAGATACGCAGTATTTT. It is translated as CASSMSDFTLDTQYF.

This clonotype was counted between two and nine times. In nucleotides, the CDR3 is TGTGCCAGCAGTTTGAGGGGGCCGAGCTCTGGAAACACCATATATTTT. It is translated as CASSLRGPSSGNTIYF. The chain is built from TRBV12-3 or TRBV12-4 and TRBJ1-3, with 7 nucleotides matching TRBD1. CDR3 length: 16 amino acids. Losses at the gene ends were 3 bases for V and 0 bases for J; bases not matched to a gene: 5.

V and J are TRBV27 and TRBJ2-2; D call uncertain. The CDR3 contains 13 residues. From germline, CDR1 is MNHEY and CDR2 SMNVEV (reference sequence). The germline V and J ends were trimmed by 7 bases and 4 bases, with 10 bases remaining between them. CDR3 region: CASTSGGTGELFF. CDR3 sequence (DNA): TGTGCCAGCACATCGGGTGGCACCGGGGAGCTGTTTTTT.

The chain uses TRBV11-3 and TRBJ2-1; D is perhaps TRBD2 (7 bases). The V and J ends lost 0 bases and 8 bases respectively, with 17 bases between them. Germline V gives CDR1 SGHNT, CDR2 YENEEA. The CDR3 totals 16 residues. The CDR3 here is CASSLDGTGRVDEQFF. The CDR3 DNA reads as TGTGCCAGCAGCTTAGATGGAACAGGGAGGGTCGATGAGCAGTTCTTC.

Only a few counts were recorded for this clonotype. The chain links TRBV12-3 or TRBV12-4 to TRBJ2-1; possibly TRBD2 for D (5 bases). Trimming cost V 5 bases and J 8 bases, with 16 bases left between them. The CDR3 has 14 amino acids. The CDR3 loop is CASSPGLPGDEQFF. The CDR3 coding sequence is TGTGCCAGCAGTCCCGGGCTCCCCGGGGATGAGCAGTTCTTC.